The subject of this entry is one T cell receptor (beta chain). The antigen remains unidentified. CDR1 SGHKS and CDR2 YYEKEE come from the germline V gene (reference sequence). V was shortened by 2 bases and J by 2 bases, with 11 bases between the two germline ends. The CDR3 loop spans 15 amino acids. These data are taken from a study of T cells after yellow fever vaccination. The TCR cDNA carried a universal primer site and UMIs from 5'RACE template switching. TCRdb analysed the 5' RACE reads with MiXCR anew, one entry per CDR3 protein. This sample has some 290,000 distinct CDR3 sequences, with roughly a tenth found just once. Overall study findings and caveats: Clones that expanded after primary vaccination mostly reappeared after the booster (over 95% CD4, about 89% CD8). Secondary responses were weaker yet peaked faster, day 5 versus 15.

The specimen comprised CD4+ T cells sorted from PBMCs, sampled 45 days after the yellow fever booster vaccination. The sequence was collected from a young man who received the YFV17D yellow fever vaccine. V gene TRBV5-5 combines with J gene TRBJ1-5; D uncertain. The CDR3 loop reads CASSFSGVGNQPQHF. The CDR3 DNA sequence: TGTGCCAGCAGCTTCTCCGGGGTTGGCAATCAGCCCCAGCATTTT.